Listed here are 23 T cell receptor beta chains from one sample, sequenced in a study of OX40 agonist ivuxolimab in advanced cancers. TCRdb keeps only in-frame clones here, not all; method: immunoSEQ multiplex PCR. The table includes roughly 60,000 clones, about nine tenths detected once. The sample consisted of CD4+ or CD8+ T cells sorted from blood, taken in a trial of the OX40 agonist ivuxolimab. These receptors were collected from an adult with an advanced solid tumor such as melanoma, head and neck, liver or kidney cancer.

The V and J genes are TRBV11-3 and TRBJ2-2; possibly TRBD1 or TRBD2 for D (6 bases each). Between the trimmed V and J ends, which lost 1 base and 6 bases, there was a span of 15 bases. The CDR3 is 16 residues long. Germline V gene data show CDR1 as SGHNT and CDR2 as YENEEA. The CDR3 sequence is CASSLGGGRNPGELFF. CDR3 bases: TGTGCCAGCAGCTTAGGTGGGGGGCGTAACCCCGGGGAGCTGTTTTTT.

The gene calls are TRBV19 and TRBJ2-7, with D possibly being TRBD2 (5 bases). Germline lookup yields CDR1 LNHDA and CDR2 SQIVND (reference sequence). The V end lost 2 bases, the J end lost 5 bases, and 10 bases lay between the germline ends. This CDR3 has 13 amino acids. The CDR3 bases are TGTGCCAGTAGTATAACTTCGGGGAACGAGCAGTACTTC. This encodes CASSITSGNEQYF.

This chain links TRBV4-1 with TRBJ2-3, with D perhaps matching TRBD2 (6 bases). V lost 1 base, J lost 0 bases, and 11 bases lay in between. The CDR3 length is 16 residues. Germline V lookup: CDR1 MGHRA, CDR2 YSYEKL. CDR3: CASSQVPGRSTDTQYF. The CDR3 DNA reads TGCGCCAGCAGCCAAGTCCCTGGGAGGAGCACAGATACGCAGTATTTT.

The CDR3 nucleotides are TGCAGCGTTGCTGACCTCCCGATCAGGTTGAAAGATACGCAGTATTTT. Translated, it gives CSVADLPIRLKDTQYF. V and J are TRBV29-1 and TRBJ2-3; D unresolved. This CDR3 contains 16 residues. V lost 4 bases and J lost 5, with 22 bases in between. Per germline, CDR1 SQVTM and CDR2 ANQGSEA.

CDR3 loop: CASSREDNSNQPQHF. The CDR3 nucleotides are TGTGCCAGCAGCCGTGAGGACAATAGCAATCAGCCCCAGCATTTT. The chain joins TRBV2 to TRBJ1-5; perhaps TRBD1 as D (5 bases). The CDR3 contains 15 residues. Trimming took off 6 bases at V and 0 bases at J, with 12 bases between the two ends. Looked up from germline, CDR1 is SNHLY and CDR2 is FYNNEI.

The genes are TRBV27 and TRBJ2-7, with D possibly TRBD2 on 5 matching bases. V lost 4 bases and J 4 bases, leaving 14 bases between the germline ends. The CDR3 extends over 14 amino acids. Germline lookup yields CDR1 MNHEY and CDR2 SMNVEV (reference sequence). CDR3 DNA sequence: TGTGCCAGCAGTTATGAGGGAGTAGGGTACGAGCAGTACTTC. As protein: CASSYEGVGYEQYF.

V and J are TRBV13 and TRBJ2-6, with a tentative D call TRBD2 (5 bases). This CDR3 region has 18 residues. Deletions cut 4 bases from V and 0 bases from J, with 16 bases between. Germline V gene data show CDR1 as PRHDT and CDR2 as FYEKMQ (reference sequence). The CDR3 DNA reads as TGTGCCAGCAGCTCGCATGAGGGTTTGGACTCTGGGGCCAACGTCCTGACTTTC. Amino acids: CASSSHEGLDSGANVLTF.

The rearrangement joins TRBV11-3 to TRBJ2-5, with D perhaps TRBD1 (6 bases). Trimming left V 5 bases short and J 5 bases short, with 15 bases between. This CDR3 is built from 14 residues. Germline-derived CDR1 and CDR2 are SGHNT and YENEEA. As DNA, the CDR3 is TGTGCCAGCAGCATAAAACAGGGTATCGAGACCCAGTACTTC. Protein sequence: CASSIKQGIETQYF.

The rearrangement uses TRBV4-1 and TRBJ2-1; 9 nucleotides line up with TRBD2. After removal of 5 bases from V and 0 bases from J, the junction contained 5 bases not matched to a gene. Germline V lookup: CDR1 MGHRA, CDR2 YSYEKL. This CDR3 region has 16 residues. For the CDR3, the DNA is TGCGCCAGCAGCACCTCAGCGGGAGGCTCCTACAATGAGCAGTTCTTC. Protein sequence: CASSTSAGGSYNEQFF.

The V gene is TRBV7-2, the J gene TRBJ2-7; D may be TRBD2 (5 bases). Germline assignment: CDR1 SGHTA and CDR2 FQGNSA. V was cut by 0 bases and J by 6 bases, with 12 bases left in between. The CDR3 contains 14 residues. CDR3 nucleotides: TGTGCCAGCAGCTTAGCGGGAGATCCCCTCGAGCAGTACTTC. This gives the protein CASSLAGDPLEQYF.

V gene TRBV28 combines with J gene TRBJ1-2, with a possible D match to TRBD1 (5 bases). CDR1 is MDHEN and CDR2 is SYDVKM in the germline V gene. The CDR3 runs 14 residues. Trimming stripped 6 bases from V and 0 bases from J, with 11 bases between. Here the CDR3 DNA reads TGTGCCAGCAGCCCTGGCAGGGCTAACTATGGCTACACCTTC. As protein: CASSPGRANYGYTF.

This clone was detected once. The chain joins TRBV27 to TRBJ2-7; 10 bases agree with TRBD2. V gave up 3 bases and J gave up 1 base; unmatched junction bases: 6. There are 16 residues in the CDR3. CDR1 and CDR2 (germline): MNHEY, SMNVEV (reference sequence). The CDR3 sequence is CASSFQREGPSYEQYF. The CDR3 region has the DNA TGTGCCAGCAGTTTCCAGCGGGAGGGCCCGTCCTACGAGCAGTACTTC.

The V and J genes are TRBV19 and TRBJ2-3; TRBD1 matches at 9 bases. The CDR3 length is 13 residues. V lost 10 bases to trimming and J lost 4 bases; unmatched junction nucleotides: 6. Germline V lookup: CDR1 LNHDA, CDR2 SQIVND (reference sequence). Written as DNA, the CDR3 is TGTGCCATTAAGGACAGGGGATCAGATACGCAGTATTTT. Translated: CAIKDRGSDTQYF.

This rearrangement joins TRBV7-9 to TRBJ2-7; 8 bases are a match to TRBD2. CDR3 length equals 13 residues. V was clipped by 4 bases and J by 4 bases; unmatched bases: 3. Looked up from germline, CDR1 is SEHNR and CDR2 is FQNEAQ (reference sequence). Here the CDR3 DNA reads TGTGCCAGCAGCTCCGGGACTAGGTACGAGCAGTACTTC. Protein: CASSSGTRYEQYF. The entire variable domain, with the rest obtained from reference TRBV7-9 and TRBJ2-7, is as follows: DTGVSQNPRHKITKRGQNVTFRCDPISEHNRLYWYRQTLGQGPEFLTYFQNEAQLEKSRLLSDRFSAERPKGSFSTLEIQRTEQGDSAMYLCASSSGTRYEQYFGPGTRLTVT.

The CDR3 spells CASSSRTALHTGELFF. CDR3 sequence (DNA): TGTGCCAGCAGCTCCAGGACAGCCTTACACACCGGGGAGCTGTTTTTT. The genes are TRBV7-4 and TRBJ2-2, with a possible D match to TRBD1 (6 bases). V was trimmed by 4 bases and J by 3 bases, leaving 15 bases between them. CDR1 SGHVT and CDR2 SQSDAQ come from the germline V gene. The CDR3 runs to 16 residues.

This clone is a singleton in its sample. This chain joins TRBV19 and TRBJ2-7; no reliable D call. CDR1 and CDR2 (germline): LNHDA, SQIVND (reference sequence). V lost 5 bases to trimming and J lost 6 bases, with 11 bases between them. This CDR3 is built from 12 residues. The CDR3 DNA is TGTGCCAGTAGTCTCCTGCATGGCGAGCAGTACTTC. Translating gives CASSLLHGEQYF.

As DNA, the CDR3 is TGTGCCAGCAGCTTAGGTGGCGACCAAGAGACCCAGTACTTC. This gives the protein CASSLGGDQETQYF. This chain connects TRBV7-9 to TRBJ2-5; D gene ambiguous. Germline CDR1 reads SEHNR; CDR2 reads FQNEAQ (reference sequence). The CDR3 has 14 residues. V gave up 1 base and J gave up 0 bases, with 6 bases separating them.

By share of the sample, this clone is medium-sized (0.01 to 0.1%). This rearrangement joins TRBV29-1 to TRBJ1-1, with no clear D. Trimming removed 6 bases from V and 1 base from J, with 6 bases in between. Germline V lookup: CDR1 SQVTM, CDR2 ANQGSEA. The CDR3 covers 11 residues. DNA of the CDR3: TGCAGCGTAGCCCCGAACACTGAAGCTTTCTTT. Amino acids: CSVAPNTEAFF.

The chain carries TRBV27 and TRBJ2-7; 7 bases align to TRBD2. CDR3 length: 14 amino acids. Germline lookup yields CDR1 MNHEY and CDR2 SMNVEV (reference sequence). V gave up 8 bases and J gave up 1 base; unmatched junction bases: 8. CDR3 coding DNA: TGTGCCAGCGCCTCTGGCGGGGGATCCTACGAGCAGTACTTC. Translating it yields CASASGGGSYEQYF.

The chain links TRBV7-8 to TRBJ2-3; possibly TRBD1 or TRBD2 for D (5 bases each). The CDR3 has 13 amino acids. Germline loops: CDR1 SGHVS, CDR2 FQNEAQ. The V end lost 5 bases, the J end lost 6 bases, and 12 bases lay between the germline ends. The CDR3 nucleotides are TGTGCCAGCAGCGCAGGGATAGCGGATACGCAGTATTTT. This codes for CASSAGIADTQYF.

This CDR3 is CASRVSYNEQFF. CDR3 DNA sequence: TGTGCCAGCAGAGTTTCCTACAATGAGCAGTTCTTC. The rearrangement links TRBV6-5 to TRBJ2-1, with unresolved D. The germline V and J ends were trimmed by 6 bases and 1 base, with 4 bases remaining between them. The CDR3 is 12 amino acids. Looked up from germline, CDR1 is MNHEY and CDR2 is SVGAGI.

Of note for this clone: Mismatch with germline at one junction end may stem from a read error. The chain couples TRBV11-2 to TRBJ1-2, with D possibly being TRBD1 (6 bases). The CDR3 is 14 residues long. Germline loops: CDR1 SGHAT, CDR2 FQNNGV. The CDR3 bases are TGTGCCAGCAGCCCGTTAGGGGGGAACTCTGGCTACACCTTC. It yields the protein CASSPLGGNSGYTF.

The V gene is TRBV7-6, the J gene TRBJ1-1; 8 bases agree with TRBD1. The CDR3 length is 16 residues. With 3 bases clipped from V and 0 bases from J, the junction kept 6 bases outside the gene matches. Germline CDR1 SGHVS, CDR2 FNYEAQ. CDR3 residues: CASSFRDRPLNTEAFF. The CDR3 DNA sequence: TGTGCCAGCAGCTTCAGGGACAGGCCCTTGAACACTGAAGCTTTCTTT. The full variable domain, in which reference TRBV7-6 and TRBJ1-1 provide the parts outside the CDR3, is GAGVSQSPRYKVTKRGQDVALRCDPISGHVSLYWYRQALGQGPEFLTYFNYEAQQDKSGLPNDRFSAERPEGSISTLTIQRTEQRDSAMYRCASSFRDRPLNTEAFFGQGTRLTVV.